Below, 9 T cell receptor beta chains from the same sample are listed, as sequenced in a study of blood T cell repertoires in COVID-19. The method was immunoSEQ multiplex PCR; TCRdb's version includes in-frame clones alone and lacks a portion of them. The data show 250,000 to 350,000 clones, approximately 84% seen once. The sample was peripheral blood. The origin of the receptors is a human donor with COVID-19, enrolled during active disease. The donor label of this sample is uncertain.

This chain connects TRBV9 to TRBJ1-3, with D maybe TRBD1 (5 bases). The germline CDR1 and CDR2 sequences are SGDLS and YYNGEE. V lost 0 bases and J lost 3, with 10 bases in between. This CDR3 comprises 15 residues. The CDR3 DNA reads TGTGCCAGCAGCGTAGGGGGCGACGGTGGAAACACCATATATTTT. Its protein is CASSVGGDGGNTIYF. Variable domain in full (rest from reference TRBV9 and TRBJ1-3): DSGVTQTPKHLITATGQRVTLRCSPRSGDLSVYWYQQSLDQGLQFLIQYYNGEERAKGNILERFSAQQFPDLHSELNLSSLELGDSALYFCASSVGGDGGNTIYFGEGSWLTVV.

The chain has TRBV30 and TRBJ1-3; weak D call: TRBD1 (6 bases). The CDR3 spans 14 residues. Trimming took 0 bases from V and 3 from J, leaving 9 bases between them. Germline V gene data show CDR1 as GTSNPN and CDR2 as SVGIG (reference sequence). The CDR3 protein is CAWSVDRFGNTIYF. DNA of the CDR3: TGTGCCTGGAGTGTTGACAGGTTTGGAAACACCATATATTTT.

The chain carries TRBV29-1 and TRBJ2-5; 8 nucleotides match TRBD1. Trimming took 7 bases from V and 3 from J; bases not matched to a gene: 7. The CDR3 is 13 amino acids. Germline V gives CDR1 SQVTM, CDR2 ANQGSEA. The CDR3 is CSAGAGGEETQYF. The CDR3 region has the DNA TGCAGCGCTGGGGCAGGGGGCGAAGAGACCCAGTACTTC.

The chain joins TRBV19 to TRBJ2-7; D may be TRBD1 (6 bases). This CDR3 region has 14 residues. With 4 bases removed from V and 4 bases from J, the gap between germline ends came to 14 bases. Germline-derived CDR1 and CDR2 are LNHDA and SQIVND (reference sequence). The CDR3 DNA is TGTGCCAGTAGTAGGAGACAGGATCGGTACGAGCAGTACTTC. Residues: CASSRRQDRYEQYF.

This rearrangement joins TRBV5-1 to TRBJ2-3; D possibly corresponds to TRBD2 (6 bases). With 2 bases removed from V and 5 bases from J, the gap between germline ends came to 12 bases. CDR1 is SGHRS and CDR2 is YFSETQ in the germline V gene. The CDR3 is made up of 14 amino acids. The CDR3 DNA reads as TGCGCCAGCAGCTTAGGAGGGAGGCAAGATACGCAGTATTTT. This gives the protein CASSLGGRQDTQYF.

The V call is TRBV7-3, the J call TRBJ2-1, with D tentatively TRBD2 (6 bases). This CDR3 region has 12 residues. Germline CDR1 SGHTA, CDR2 FQGTGA. The ends were cut back, 5 bases at V and 11 bases at J, with 13 bases in the middle. CDR3 protein: CASSINRGKQFF. In DNA, the CDR3 is TGTGCCAGCAGCATTAACCGGGGGAAGCAGTTCTTC.

This clone showed up just a few times. The CDR3 reads CASSGTSGYEQYF. CDR3 nucleotides: TGTGCCAGCAGTGGGACTAGCGGTTACGAGCAGTACTTC. The gene calls are TRBV6-4 and TRBJ2-7, with 10 bases identical to TRBD2. V lost 4 bases, J lost 4 bases, and 1 base stayed unmatched. The germline V gene has CDR1 MRHNA and CDR2 SNTAGT. The CDR3 spans 13 residues.

This clone was observed a few times. The chain combines TRBV27 with TRBJ1-6; TRBD1 agrees at 7 bases. V lost 6 bases to trimming and J lost 7 bases; unmatched junction nucleotides: 9. Per germline, CDR1 MNHEY and CDR2 SMNVEV (reference sequence). CDR3 length equals 15 residues. CDR3 nucleotides: TGTGCCAGCAGCTTCCGGGACAGCAGCAATTCACCCCTCCACTTT. Translation gives CASSFRDSSNSPLHF.

This chain uses TRBV18 with TRBJ1-3, with TRBD1 matching over 9 bases. CDR3 length: 17 residues. From germline, CDR1 is KGHSH and CDR2 LQKENI. The V segment lost 3 bases and the J segment 4 bases; nucleotides outside the gene matches: 10. CDR3 sequence reads: CASSPGQGLSSGNTIYF. In DNA, the CDR3 is TGTGCCAGCTCACCGGGACAGGGTCTTTCTTCCGGAAACACCATATATTTT.